This TCR beta chain was sequenced for a study of T cell clonality in common variable immunodeficiency. Produced via immunoSEQ multiplex PCR; TCRdb's table is partial and in-frame only. The table lists approximately 12,000 clones, with no singletons. This CDR3 region has 14 residues. V shed 5 bases and J shed 3 bases, with 17 bases lying between them. Looked up from germline, CDR1 is DFQATT and CDR2 is SNEGSKA (reference sequence). This clone was picked up many times. What it binds is unknown. The read terminates 3 residues before the CDR3 end, so the remaining end is supplied by the germline J gene. Study findings and constraints: Fewer deletions and N-nucleotide insertions were reportedly seen in common variable immunodeficiency TCR beta sequences. Shared TCRbeta clones were fewer between CVID subjects than controls.

Reduced serum IgG, IgA and/or IgM plus specific antibody deficiency defined CVID. CVID subjects were neither ill nor on immunomodulatory or immunosuppressive medication at sampling. This chain uses TRBV20-1 with TRBJ2-7, with D hard to call. Sequenced material: peripheral blood mononuclear cells. This receptor was identified in a human donor with common variable immunodeficiency. CDR3 sequence reads: CSARRDSSIYEQYF. The CDR3 DNA, read in part, is TGCAGTGCTCGCAGAGACTCAAGTATCTACGAG.